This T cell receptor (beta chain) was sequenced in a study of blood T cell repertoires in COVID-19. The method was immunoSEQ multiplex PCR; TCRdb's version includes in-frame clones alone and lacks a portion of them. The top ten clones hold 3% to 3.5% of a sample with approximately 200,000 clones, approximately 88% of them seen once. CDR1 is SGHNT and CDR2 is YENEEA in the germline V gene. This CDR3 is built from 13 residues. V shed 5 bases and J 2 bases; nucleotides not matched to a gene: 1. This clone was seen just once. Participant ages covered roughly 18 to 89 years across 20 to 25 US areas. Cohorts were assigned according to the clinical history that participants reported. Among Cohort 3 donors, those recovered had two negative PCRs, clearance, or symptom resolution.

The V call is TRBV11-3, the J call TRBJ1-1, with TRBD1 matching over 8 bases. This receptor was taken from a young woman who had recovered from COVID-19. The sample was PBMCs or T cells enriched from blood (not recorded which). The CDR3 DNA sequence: TGTGCCAGCAGCGCAGGGGGCAACACTGAAGCTTTCTTT. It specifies CASSAGGNTEAFF.